This T cell receptor (beta chain) was retrieved from a study of identical twins. TCRdb re-derived calls from the 5' RACE reads in MiXCR, one entry per CDR3 protein. Here the sample spans around 490,000 distinct CDR3 sequences, approximately 14% being singletons. CDR3 length equals 16 residues. V lost 4 bases and J lost 0, with 15 bases in between. Germline values: CDR1 MNHEY, CDR2 SMNVEV (reference sequence). The sample was also reused in another study, on yellow fever vaccine responses in identical twins.

The receptor's source is a woman aged 18-29 years in good health. The chain links TRBV27 to TRBJ1-1; TRBD1 is a possible D gene (6 bases). The sample comprised CD4+ T cells sorted from blood. The CDR3 spells CASSSGQLPMNTEAFF. The CDR3 nucleotides read TGTGCCAGCAGTTCAGGACAGCTACCGATGAACACTGAAGCTTTCTTT.